This entry describes one TCR beta chain. These data belong to a study of technical replicates of blood from a few donors. The table came from immunoSEQ multiplex PCR; TCRdb's copy has only in-frame clones and leaves some out. The sample has more than 90,000 clones; approximately 95% are singletons. CDR1 is SGHNT, CDR2 YENEEA, per germline. CDR3 length: 14 residues. Trimming took off 3 bases at V and 6 bases at J, with 12 bases between the two ends. This TCR was recovered from a human donor in good health. The V call is TRBV11-3, the J call TRBJ2-1; possible D gene TRBD2, 5 bases. The sample consisted of T cells isolated from PBMCs. The CDR3 spells CASSFSGRGNEQFF. The CDR3 DNA reads TGTGCCAGCAGCTTTAGTGGGAGAGGCAATGAGCAGTTCTTC.